The count of the clone carrying this T cell receptor (beta chain) is one. A 1 in 200,000 to 1 in 1 million T cell depth was the sequencing target. Profiled with immunoSEQ multiplex PCR; TCRdb holds only in-frame clones, not every one. Here the sample spans around 200,000 clones, about four fifths being singletons. This specimen comes from a study of cytotoxic CD8 clonotypes in ibrutinib-treated CLL. Around 2 micrograms of genomic DNA (from cryopreserved PBMCs) were used for TCR beta libraries. Trimming removed 6 bases at V and 7 bases at J, with 7 bases between. This CDR3 spans 11 amino acids. Germline V CDR1 and CDR2: ENHRY, SYGVKD.

The sequencing here drew on PBMCs, taken after 12 months of ibrutinib treatment. The V call is TRBV10-3, the J call TRBJ2-1, with D possibly matching TRBD1 (6 bases). The receptor was isolated from a human donor with chronic lymphocytic leukemia. The CDR3, as DNA: TGTGCCATCAGAACAGGGAATGAGCAGTTCTTC. Translated: CAIRTGNEQFF.